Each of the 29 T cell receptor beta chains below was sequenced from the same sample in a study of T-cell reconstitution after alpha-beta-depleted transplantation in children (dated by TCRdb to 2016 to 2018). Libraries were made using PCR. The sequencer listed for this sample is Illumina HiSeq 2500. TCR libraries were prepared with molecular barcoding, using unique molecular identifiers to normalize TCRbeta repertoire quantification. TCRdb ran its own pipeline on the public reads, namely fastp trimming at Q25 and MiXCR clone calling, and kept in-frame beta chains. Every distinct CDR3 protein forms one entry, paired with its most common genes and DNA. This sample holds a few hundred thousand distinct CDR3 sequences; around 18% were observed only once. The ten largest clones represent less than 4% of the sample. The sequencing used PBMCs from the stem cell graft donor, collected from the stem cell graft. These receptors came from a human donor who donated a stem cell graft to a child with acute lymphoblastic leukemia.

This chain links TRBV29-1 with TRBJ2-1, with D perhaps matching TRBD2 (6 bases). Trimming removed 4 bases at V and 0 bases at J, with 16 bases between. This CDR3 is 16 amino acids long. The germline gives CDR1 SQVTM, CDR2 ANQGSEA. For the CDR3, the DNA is TGCAGCGTTGTTCCCCCGCGGGAAAGCTCCTACAATGAGCAGTTCTTC. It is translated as CSVVPPRESSYNEQFF.

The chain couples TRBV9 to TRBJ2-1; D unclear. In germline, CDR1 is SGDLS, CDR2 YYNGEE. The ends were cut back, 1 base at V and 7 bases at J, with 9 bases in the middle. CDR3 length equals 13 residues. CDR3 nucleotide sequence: TGTGCCAGCAGCGTATACGTCGGGAATGAGCAGTTCTTC. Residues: CASSVYVGNEQFF.

This CDR3 is CASSEGLGQGAHEQYF. The CDR3 DNA reads TGTGCCAGCAGTGAAGGACTGGGACAGGGGGCCCACGAGCAGTACTTC. The genes are TRBV27 and TRBJ2-7; 12 positions agree with TRBD1. Looked up from germline, CDR1 is MNHEY and CDR2 is SMNVEV (reference sequence). V lost 5 bases and J lost 5; bases outside the gene matches: 10. CDR3 length equals 16 residues.

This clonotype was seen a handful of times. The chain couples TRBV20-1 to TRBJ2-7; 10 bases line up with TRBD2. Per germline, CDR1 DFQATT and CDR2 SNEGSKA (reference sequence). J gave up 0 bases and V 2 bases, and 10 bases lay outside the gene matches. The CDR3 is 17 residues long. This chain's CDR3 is CSARRPGLARYSYEQYF. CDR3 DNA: TGCAGTGCTAGACGGCCGGGACTAGCGCGTTACTCCTACGAGCAGTACTTC.

The DNA for the CDR3 is TGTGCCAGCAAAGCTACACCGAACACCGGGGAGCTGTTTTTT. Its protein is CASKATPNTGELFF. The V and J genes are TRBV7-9 and TRBJ2-2; no clear D. CDR1 SEHNR and CDR2 FQNEAQ come from the germline V gene (reference sequence). V was pared by 7 bases and J by 0 bases, with 9 bases between. This CDR3 comprises 14 residues.

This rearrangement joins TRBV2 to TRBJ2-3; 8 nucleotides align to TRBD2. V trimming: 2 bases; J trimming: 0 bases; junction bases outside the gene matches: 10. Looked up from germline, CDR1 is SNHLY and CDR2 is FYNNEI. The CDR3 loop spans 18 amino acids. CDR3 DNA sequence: TGTGCCAGCAGTGAAAGAATGGCCGGGAGGGCCAGCACAGATACGCAGTATTTT. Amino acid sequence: CASSERMAGRASTDTQYF.

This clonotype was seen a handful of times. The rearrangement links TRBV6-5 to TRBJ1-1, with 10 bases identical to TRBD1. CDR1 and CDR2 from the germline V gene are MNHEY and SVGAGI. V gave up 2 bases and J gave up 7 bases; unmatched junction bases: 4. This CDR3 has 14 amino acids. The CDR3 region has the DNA TGTGCCAGCAGTTACGACAGGGGGCTCGGTGAAGCTTTCTTT. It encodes CASSYDRGLGEAFF.

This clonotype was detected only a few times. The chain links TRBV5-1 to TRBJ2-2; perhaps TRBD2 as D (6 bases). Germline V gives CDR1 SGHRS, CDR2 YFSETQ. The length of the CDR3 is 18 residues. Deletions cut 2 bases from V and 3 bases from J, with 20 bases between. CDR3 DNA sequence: TGCGCCAGCAGCTTACGGCCAGGCTCCCGGGAGTACACCGGGGAGCTGTTTTTT. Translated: CASSLRPGSREYTGELFF.

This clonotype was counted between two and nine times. The CDR3 DNA reads as TGTGCCACCAGTGATCCCTCACTGGGGCAGTTCTTC. The encoded protein is CATSDPSLGQFF. J is TRBJ2-1 and V is TRBV24-1; D uncertain. Germline V gene data show CDR1 as KGHDR and CDR2 as SFDVKD. The CDR3 has 12 residues. The V end was cut by 3 bases, the J end by 12 bases, with 11 bases between.

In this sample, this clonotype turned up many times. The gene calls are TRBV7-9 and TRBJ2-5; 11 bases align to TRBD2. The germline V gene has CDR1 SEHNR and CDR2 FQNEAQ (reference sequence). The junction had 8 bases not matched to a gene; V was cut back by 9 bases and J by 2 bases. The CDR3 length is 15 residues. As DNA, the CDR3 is TGTGCCAGTAGCCCGGGACTAGCGGATCAAGAGACCCAGTACTTC. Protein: CASSPGLADQETQYF.

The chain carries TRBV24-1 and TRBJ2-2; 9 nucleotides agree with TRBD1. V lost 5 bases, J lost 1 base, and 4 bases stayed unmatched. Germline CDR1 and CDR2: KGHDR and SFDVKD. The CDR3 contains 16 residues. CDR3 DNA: TGTGCCACCAGTGCGACGGGACAGGGGAACACCGGGGAGCTGTTTTTT. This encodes CATSATGQGNTGELFF.

DNA of the CDR3: TGCGCCAGCAGCTTGGAGGGCATACTTTCAAACACCGGGGAGCTGTTTTTT. Translated: CASSLEGILSNTGELFF. The V and J genes are TRBV5-1 and TRBJ2-2, with D unclear. Germline V CDR1 and CDR2: SGHRS, YFSETQ. The CDR3 spans 17 residues. V dropped 0 bases and J dropped 2 bases, with 14 bases sitting between them.

The CDR3 reads CASSPLAASYEQYF. The CDR3, as DNA: TGTGCCAGCTCACCGTTGGCAGCCTCCTACGAGCAGTACTTC. This chain joins TRBV18 and TRBJ2-7; D not certain. The CDR3 is made up of 14 amino acids. Germline CDR1 and CDR2: KGHSH and LQKENI. V lost 3 bases and J 0 bases, leaving 9 bases between the germline ends.

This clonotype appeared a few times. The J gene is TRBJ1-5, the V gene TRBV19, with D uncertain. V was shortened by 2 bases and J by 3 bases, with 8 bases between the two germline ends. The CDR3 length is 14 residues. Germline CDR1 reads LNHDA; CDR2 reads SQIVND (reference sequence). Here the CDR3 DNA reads TGTGCCAGTAGTATATTGGGAAACAATCAGCCCCAGCATTTT. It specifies CASSILGNNQPQHF.

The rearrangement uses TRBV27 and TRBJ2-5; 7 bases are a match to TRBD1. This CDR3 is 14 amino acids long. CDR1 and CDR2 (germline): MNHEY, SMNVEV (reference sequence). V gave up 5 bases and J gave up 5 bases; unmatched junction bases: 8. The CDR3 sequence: CASSKTGVGETQYF. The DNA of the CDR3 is TGTGCCAGCAGTAAAACAGGGGTGGGGGAGACCCAGTACTTC.

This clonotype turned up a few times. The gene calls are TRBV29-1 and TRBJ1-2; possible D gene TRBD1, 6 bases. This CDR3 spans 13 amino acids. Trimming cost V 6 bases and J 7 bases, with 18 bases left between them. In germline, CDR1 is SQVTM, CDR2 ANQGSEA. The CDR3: CSVPALWGPGYTF. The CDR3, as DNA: TGCAGCGTCCCAGCGTTGTGGGGGCCTGGCTACACCTTC.

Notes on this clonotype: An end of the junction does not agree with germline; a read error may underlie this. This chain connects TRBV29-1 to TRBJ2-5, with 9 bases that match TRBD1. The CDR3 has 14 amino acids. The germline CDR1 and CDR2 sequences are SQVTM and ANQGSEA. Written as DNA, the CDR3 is TGCAGCGTTGAGAGCCGGGACAGGGAATGGACCCAGAACTTC. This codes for CSVESRDREWTQNF.

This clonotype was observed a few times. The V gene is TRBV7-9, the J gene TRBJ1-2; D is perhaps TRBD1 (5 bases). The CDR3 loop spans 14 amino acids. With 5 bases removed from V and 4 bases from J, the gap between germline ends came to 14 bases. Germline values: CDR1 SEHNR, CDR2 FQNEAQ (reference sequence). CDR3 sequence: CASSPGTPSYGYTF. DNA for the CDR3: TGTGCCAGCAGCCCCGGGACCCCGTCCTATGGCTACACCTTC.

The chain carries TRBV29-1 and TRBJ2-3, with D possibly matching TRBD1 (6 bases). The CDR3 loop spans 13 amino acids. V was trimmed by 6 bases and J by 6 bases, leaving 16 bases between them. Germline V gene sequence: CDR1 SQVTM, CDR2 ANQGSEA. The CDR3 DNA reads TGCAGCGTCGGAAGGGGGTTCGACGATACGCAGTATTTT. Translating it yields CSVGRGFDDTQYF.

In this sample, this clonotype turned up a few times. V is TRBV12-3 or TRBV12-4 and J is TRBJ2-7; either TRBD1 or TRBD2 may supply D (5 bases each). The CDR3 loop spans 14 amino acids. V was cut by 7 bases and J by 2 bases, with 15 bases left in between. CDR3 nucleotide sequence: TGTGCCAGCAACCGACCGGGACCCGCCTACGAGCAGTACTTC. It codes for CASNRPGPAYEQYF.

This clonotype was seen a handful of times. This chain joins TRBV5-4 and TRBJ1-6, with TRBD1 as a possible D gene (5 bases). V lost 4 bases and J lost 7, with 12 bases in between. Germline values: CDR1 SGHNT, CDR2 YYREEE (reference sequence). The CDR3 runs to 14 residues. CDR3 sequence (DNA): TGTGCCAGCAGCCTGGGACGGAGAAATTCACCCCTCCACTTT. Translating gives CASSLGRRNSPLHF.

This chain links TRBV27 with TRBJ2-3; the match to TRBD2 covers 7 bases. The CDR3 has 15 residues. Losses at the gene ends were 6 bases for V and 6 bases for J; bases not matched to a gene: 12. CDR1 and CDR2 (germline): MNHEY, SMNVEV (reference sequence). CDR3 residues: CASSREVLLSDTQYF. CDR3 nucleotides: TGTGCCAGCAGCCGGGAGGTCTTGTTGAGTGATACGCAGTATTTT.

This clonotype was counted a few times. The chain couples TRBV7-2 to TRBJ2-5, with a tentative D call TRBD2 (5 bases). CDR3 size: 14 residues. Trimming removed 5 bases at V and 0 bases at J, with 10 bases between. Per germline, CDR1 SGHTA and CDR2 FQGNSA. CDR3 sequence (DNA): TGTGCCAGCAGCCGGAGCGGCTACCAAGAGACCCAGTACTTC. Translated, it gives CASSRSGYQETQYF.

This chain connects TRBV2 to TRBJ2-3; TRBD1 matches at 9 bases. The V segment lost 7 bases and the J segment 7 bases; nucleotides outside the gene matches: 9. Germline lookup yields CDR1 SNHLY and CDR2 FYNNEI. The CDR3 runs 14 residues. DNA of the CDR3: TGTGCCAGCACCCAAGGGACAGGGCACAATACGCAGTATTTT. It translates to CASTQGTGHNTQYF.

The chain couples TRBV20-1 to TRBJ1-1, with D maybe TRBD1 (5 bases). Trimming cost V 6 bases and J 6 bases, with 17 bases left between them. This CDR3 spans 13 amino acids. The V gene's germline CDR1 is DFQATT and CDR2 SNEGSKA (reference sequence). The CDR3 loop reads CSAERGLGAEAFF. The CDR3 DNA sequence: TGCAGTGCGGAAAGGGGCTTGGGCGCTGAAGCTTTCTTT.

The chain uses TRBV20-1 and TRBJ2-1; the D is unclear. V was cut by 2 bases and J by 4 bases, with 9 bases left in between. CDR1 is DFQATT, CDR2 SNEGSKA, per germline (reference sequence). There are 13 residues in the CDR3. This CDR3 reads CSARPVSYNEQFF. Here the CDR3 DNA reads TGCAGTGCTAGACCCGTAAGTTACAATGAGCAGTTCTTC.

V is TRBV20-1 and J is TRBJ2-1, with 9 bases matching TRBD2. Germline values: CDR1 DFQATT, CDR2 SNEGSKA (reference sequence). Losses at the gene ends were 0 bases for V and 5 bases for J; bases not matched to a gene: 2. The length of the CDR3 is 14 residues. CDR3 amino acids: CSARDAGGHNEQFF. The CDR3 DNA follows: TGCAGTGCTAGAGATGCGGGAGGGCACAATGAGCAGTTCTTC.

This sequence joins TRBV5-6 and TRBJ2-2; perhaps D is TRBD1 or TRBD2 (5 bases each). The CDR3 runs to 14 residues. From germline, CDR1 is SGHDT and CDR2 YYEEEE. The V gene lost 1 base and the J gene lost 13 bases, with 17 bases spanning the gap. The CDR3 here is CASSLYRDEPTLFF. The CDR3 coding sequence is TGTGCCAGCAGCTTGTACCGGGACGAGCCGACGCTGTTTTTT.

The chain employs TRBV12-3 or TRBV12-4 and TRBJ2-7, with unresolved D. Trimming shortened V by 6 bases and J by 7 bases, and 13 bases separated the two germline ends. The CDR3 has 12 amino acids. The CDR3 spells CASSLVRREQYF. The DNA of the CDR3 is TGTGCCAGCAGCCTGGTTCGAAGGGAGCAGTACTTC.